This T cell receptor (beta chain) was sequenced in a study of T cells after somatic rescue of genetic block (dated by TCRdb to about 2020). Context from the whole study: What the study looked at was long-term robustness, specifically in a T-cell system that came about through somatic rescue of a genetic block in T-cell development.

To note about this clone: No antigen is known for it. No quality values exist for individual bases; no much larger clone is one base distant.

Library preparation employed the immunoSEQ multiplex PCR assay. TCRdb re-hosts the immuneACCESS table, in-frame sequences only. Its copies lack some clones; in the studies checked, an unresolved V gene accounts for under half of them, and the cause for the rest is not known. This sample lists 110,000 or so clones; around nine tenths were detected once. The ten most abundant clones make up about 1.5% of the sample. There are 12 amino acids in the CDR3, from cysteine to phenylalanine inclusive. Only CDR3 DNA is held: 36 bases, read in frame from base 1. CDR1 and CDR2 are read off the germline V gene as MGHRA and YSYEKL. Deletion took 7 bases off V and 7 bases off J, with a span of 11 bases between the germline ends.

The sequence is built from TRBV4-1 and TRBJ2-1; there is no confident call for the D gene. This clonotype was sampled from a woman under 30. Source material: peripheral blood mononuclear cells (PBMCs). At the DNA level, the sequence is TGCGCCAGCACCGACTCGGCAAATGAGCAGTTCTTC. Its translation is CASTDSANEQFF.